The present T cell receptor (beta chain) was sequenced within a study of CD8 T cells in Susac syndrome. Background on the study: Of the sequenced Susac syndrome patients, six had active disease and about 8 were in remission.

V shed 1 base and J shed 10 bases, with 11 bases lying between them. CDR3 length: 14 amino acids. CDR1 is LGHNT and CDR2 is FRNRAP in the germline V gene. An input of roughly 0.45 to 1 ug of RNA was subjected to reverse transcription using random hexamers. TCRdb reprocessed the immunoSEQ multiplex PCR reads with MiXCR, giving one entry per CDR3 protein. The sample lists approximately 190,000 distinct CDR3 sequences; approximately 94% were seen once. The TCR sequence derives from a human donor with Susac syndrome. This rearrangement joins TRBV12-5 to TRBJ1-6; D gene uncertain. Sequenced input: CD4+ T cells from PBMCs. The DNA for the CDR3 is TGTGCTAGTGGTTTGGAGTGGGAAGGATCACCCCTCCACTTT. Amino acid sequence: CASGLEWEGSPLHF.